The source of this TCR beta chain is a study of T cell responses to AZD1222 COVID-19 vaccine. CDR3 length equals 15 residues. V dropped 5 bases and J dropped 0 bases, with 11 bases sitting between them. In germline, CDR1 is SGHAT, CDR2 FQNNGV. The assay was immunoSEQ multiplex PCR, and TCRdb's table has in-frame clones only and misses some. The data contain approximately 100,000 clones, around 84% of them singletons. This chain uses TRBV11-2 with TRBJ2-4; no reliable D call. This specimen consisted of peripheral blood, obtained on day 0 of AZD1222 vaccination. The receptor was isolated from an adult in good health. This CDR3 is CASSPLGSAKNIQYF. In DNA, the CDR3 is TGTGCCAGCAGCCCACTGGGATCAGCCAAAAACATTCAGTACTTC.